This is a list of T cell receptor beta chains from one sample in a study of blood T cell repertoires in COVID-19. TCRdb's table, derived via immunoSEQ multiplex PCR, lists solely in-frame clones and lacks some. The sample records a few hundred thousand clones, roughly 84% being singletons. The specimen sequenced was PBMCs or T cells enriched from blood (not recorded which). Receptors originate from a woman aged 30 to 39 who had recovered from COVID-19. CDR3s include the opening cysteine and the closing phenylalanine or tryptophan. A D gene is named only where the DNA matches it firmly. Not every row has a clone size; where given, it reads once, few, many or a size class.

v_call	d_call	j_call	clone_size	cdr3_aa	cdr3_nt
TRBV11-3	TRBD1	TRBJ1-1	NA	CASSSDRDTEAFF	TGTGCCAGCAGCTCGGACAGGGACACTGAAGCTTTCTTT
TRBV5-4	NA	TRBJ2-3	NA	CASSLDGRDTQYF	TGTGCCAGCAGCTTGGACGGGAGAGATACGCAGTATTTT
TRBV7-9	TRBD2	TRBJ2-2	NA	CASSPKAGDTGELFF	TGTGCCAGCAGCCCCAAGGCGGGGGACACCGGGGAGCTGTTTTTT
TRBV29-1	TRBD1	TRBJ2-2	NA	CSAGQGLWGGELFF	TGCAGCGCCGGACAGGGGTTGTGGGGCGGGGAGCTGTTTTTT
TRBV7-8	NA	TRBJ1-6	NA	CASSPPGGGRGSPLHF	TGTGCCAGCAGCCCACCCGGGGGGGGGCGAGGCTCACCCCTCCACTTT
TRBV12-5	TRBD1	TRBJ1-2	NA	CASGLSHLSQGWPTPLHYGYTF	TGTGCTAGTGGTTTGTCCCACCTCTCACAGGGGTGGCCCACGCCTTTACACTATGGCTACACCTTC
TRBV7-9	TRBD1	TRBJ2-3	NA	CASSSPRQGAYTDTQYF	TGTGCCAGCAGCTCACCCAGACAGGGGGCGTACACAGATACGCAGTATTTT
TRBV2	TRBD1	TRBJ2-7	NA	CVTRSPQDRGSDEQYF	TGTGTTACGAGGTCCCCACAAGACAGGGGAAGCGACGAGCAGTACTTC
TRBV11-2	NA	TRBJ2-3	NA	CASSSRTDTQYF	TGTGCCAGCAGCTCCAGGACAGATACGCAGTATTTT
TRBV6-5	NA	TRBJ1-1	NA	CASRGLTEAFF	TGTGCCAGCCGGGGACTCACAGAAGCTTTCTTT
TRBV19	TRBD2	TRBJ2-7	NA	CASSIGGTSGGAGEQYF	TGTGCCAGTAGTATAGGAGGGACTAGCGGGGGGGCCGGAGAGCAGTACTTC
TRBV28	NA	TRBJ1-2	few	CASSLEDRRGVRGYTF	TGTGCCAGCAGTTTAGAAGACAGGCGAGGGGTGAGGGGCTACACCTTC
TRBV5-6	NA	TRBJ1-4	NA	CASSFRSAGEKLFF	TGTGCCAGCAGCTTCCGGTCGGCGGGGGAAAAACTGTTTTTT
TRBV29-1	NA	TRBJ2-1	NA	CSLETGYNEQFF	TGCAGCCTAGAAACAGGGTACAATGAGCAGTTCTTC
TRBV5-6	TRBD2	TRBJ2-1	NA	CASSLVSASGVNEQFF	TGTGCCAGCAGCTTGGTCTCGGCTAGCGGGGTCAATGAGCAGTTCTTC
TRBV29-1	NA	TRBJ1-2	once	CSVEQGYGYTF	TGCAGCGTTGAACAGGGTTACGGCTACACCTTC